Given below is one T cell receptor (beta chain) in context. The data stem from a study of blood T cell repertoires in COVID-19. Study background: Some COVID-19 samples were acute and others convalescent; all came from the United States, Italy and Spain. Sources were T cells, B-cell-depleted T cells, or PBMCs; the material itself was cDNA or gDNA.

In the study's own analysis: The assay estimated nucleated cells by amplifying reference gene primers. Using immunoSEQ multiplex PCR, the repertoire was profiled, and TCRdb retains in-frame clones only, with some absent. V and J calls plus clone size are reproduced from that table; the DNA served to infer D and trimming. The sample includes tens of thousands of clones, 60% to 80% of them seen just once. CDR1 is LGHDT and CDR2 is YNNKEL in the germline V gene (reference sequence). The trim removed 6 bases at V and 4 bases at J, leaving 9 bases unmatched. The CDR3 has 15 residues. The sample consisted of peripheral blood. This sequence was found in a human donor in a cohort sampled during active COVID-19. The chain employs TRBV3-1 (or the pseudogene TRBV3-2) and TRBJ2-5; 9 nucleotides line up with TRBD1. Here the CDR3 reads CASRDDRDRAETQYF. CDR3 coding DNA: TGTGCCAGCAGGGACGACCGGGACAGGGCAGAGACCCAGTACTTC.